This TCR beta chain was found in a study of radiotherapy plus CTLA-4 blockade in lung cancer. Study overall: Objective responses were seen in around 19% of patients, disease control in 31%.

The protocol was immunoSEQ multiplex PCR, while the TCRdb copy is restricted to in-frame clones and leaves out a portion. The sample lists some 52,000 clones, 65% to 80% occurring once. People whose metastatic non-small-cell lung cancer was chemo-refractory got focal radiation along with CTLA-4 blockade by ipilimumab. This CDR3 is 18 amino acids long. Of note for this clone: The target antigen is unknown.

Overall study results and limits: Once radiotherapy plus ipilimumab had been given, TCR clones derived from tumor expanded in blood.

The clonotype originates from a human donor with non-small cell lung cancer who had a partial response to radiotherapy plus ipilimumab. The gene calls are TRBV21-1 and TRBJ2-4; the D call TRBD2 from the table was never checked on the DNA. TRBV21-1 is labeled a pseudogene. The source material was peripheral blood, sampled from a patient treated with radiotherapy plus ipilimumab. CDR3 nucleotide sequence: TGTGCCAGCAGATTACCGGGACTAGCGGGCATAGCCAAAAACATTCAGTACTTC. Its translation is CASRLPGLAGIAKNIQYF.